The present TCR beta chain was sequenced within a study of CD8+CD57+ T cells in acquired aplastic anemia. Genomic DNA constituted the template upon which TCR beta VDJ and CDR3 profiling was performed. TCRdb ran MiXCR on the reads and lists one entry per CDR3 protein. The data show 150,000 to 200,000 distinct CDR3 sequences, around 48% seen once. All sequencing subjects had displayed CD8+CD57+ cell expansion on flow cytometry. The source material was sorted CD4+, CD8+, or CD8+CD57+ T cells (not recorded which) from PBMCs. The TCR was taken from a human donor with aplastic anemia.

The CDR3 region has the DNA TGTGCCGGGAGGGGTCACGGAAACACCGGGGAGCTGTTTTTT. Translated: CAGRGHGNTGELFF. The rearrangement uses TRBV10-3 and TRBJ2-2; TRBD2 aligns across 7 bases. V was clipped by 11 bases and J by 2 bases; unmatched bases: 8. Germline CDR1 is ENHRY and CDR2 is SYGVKD. The CDR3 runs 14 residues.